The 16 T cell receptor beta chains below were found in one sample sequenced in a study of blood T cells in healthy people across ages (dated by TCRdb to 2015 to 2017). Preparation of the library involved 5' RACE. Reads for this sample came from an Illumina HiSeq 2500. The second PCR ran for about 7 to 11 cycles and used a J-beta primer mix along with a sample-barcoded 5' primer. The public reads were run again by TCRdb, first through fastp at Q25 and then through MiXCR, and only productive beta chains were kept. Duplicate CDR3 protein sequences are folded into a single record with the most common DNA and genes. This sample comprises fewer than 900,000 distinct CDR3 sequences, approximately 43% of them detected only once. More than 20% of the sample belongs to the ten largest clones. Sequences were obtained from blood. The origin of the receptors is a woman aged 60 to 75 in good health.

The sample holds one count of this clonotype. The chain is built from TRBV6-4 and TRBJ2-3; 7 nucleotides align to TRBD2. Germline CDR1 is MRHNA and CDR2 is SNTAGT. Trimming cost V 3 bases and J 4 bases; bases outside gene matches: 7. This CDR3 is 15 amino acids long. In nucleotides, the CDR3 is TGTGCCAGCAGTGATCGGGGGAGGGCCTCAGATACGCAGTATTTT. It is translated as CASSDRGRASDTQYF.

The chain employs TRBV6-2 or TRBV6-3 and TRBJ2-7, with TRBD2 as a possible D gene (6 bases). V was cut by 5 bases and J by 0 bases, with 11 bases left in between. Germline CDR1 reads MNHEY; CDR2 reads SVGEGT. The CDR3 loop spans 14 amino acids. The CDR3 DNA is TGTGCCAGCAGTGACAAGGGACTCTCCTACGAGCAGTACTTC. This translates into CASSDKGLSYEQYF.

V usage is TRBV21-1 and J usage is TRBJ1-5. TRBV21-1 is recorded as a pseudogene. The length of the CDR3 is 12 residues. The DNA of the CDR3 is TGTGCCAGCAGCAGACTTTGGCAGCCCCAGCATTTT. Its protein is CASSRLWQPQHF.

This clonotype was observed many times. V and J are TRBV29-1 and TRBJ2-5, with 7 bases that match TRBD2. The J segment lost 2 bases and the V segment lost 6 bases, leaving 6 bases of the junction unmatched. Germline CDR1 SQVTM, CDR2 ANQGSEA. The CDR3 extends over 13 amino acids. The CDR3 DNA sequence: TGCAGCGTCCCGGGGGGATTTCAAGAGACCCAGTACTTC. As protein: CSVPGGFQETQYF.

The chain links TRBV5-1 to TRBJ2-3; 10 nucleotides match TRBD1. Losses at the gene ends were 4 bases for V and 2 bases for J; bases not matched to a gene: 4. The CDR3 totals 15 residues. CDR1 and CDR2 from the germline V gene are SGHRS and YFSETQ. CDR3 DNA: TGCGCCAGCAGCCCGGGACAGGGGTACACAGATACGCAGTATTTT. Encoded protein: CASSPGQGYTDTQYF.

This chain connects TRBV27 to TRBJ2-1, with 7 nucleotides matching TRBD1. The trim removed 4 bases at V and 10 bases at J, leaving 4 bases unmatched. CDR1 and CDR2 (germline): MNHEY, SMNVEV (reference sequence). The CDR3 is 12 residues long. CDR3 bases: TGTGCCAGCAGTTCCCTAGGGGGCGAGCAGTTCTTC. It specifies CASSSLGGEQFF.

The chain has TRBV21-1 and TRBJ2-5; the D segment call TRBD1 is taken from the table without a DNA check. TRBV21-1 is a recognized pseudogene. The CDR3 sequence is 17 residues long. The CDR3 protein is CASSKRSRDRNGETQYF. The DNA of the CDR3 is TGTGCCAGCAGCAAAAGGAGTAGGGACAGGAACGGGGAGACCCAGTACTTC.

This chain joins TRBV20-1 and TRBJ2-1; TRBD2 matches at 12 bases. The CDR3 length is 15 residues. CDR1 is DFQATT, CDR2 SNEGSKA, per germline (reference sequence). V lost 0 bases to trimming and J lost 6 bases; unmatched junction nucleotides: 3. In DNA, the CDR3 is TGCAGTGCTAGAGATACTAGCGGGGGGTTCAATGAGCAGTTCTTC. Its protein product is CSARDTSGGFNEQFF.

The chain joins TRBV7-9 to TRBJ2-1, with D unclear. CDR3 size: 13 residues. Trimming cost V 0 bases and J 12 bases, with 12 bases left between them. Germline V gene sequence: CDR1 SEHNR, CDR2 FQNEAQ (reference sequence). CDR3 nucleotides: TGTGCCAGCAGCTTAGCGCCGGGTAGTGGGCAGTTCTTC. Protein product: CASSLAPGSGQFF.

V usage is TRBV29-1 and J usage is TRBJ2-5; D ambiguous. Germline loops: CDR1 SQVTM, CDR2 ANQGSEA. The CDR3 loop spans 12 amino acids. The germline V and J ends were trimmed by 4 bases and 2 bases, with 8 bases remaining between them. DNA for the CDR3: TGCAGCGTTGGCTGGGAACAAGAGACCCAGTACTTC. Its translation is CSVGWEQETQYF. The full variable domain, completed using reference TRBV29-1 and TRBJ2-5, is SAVISQKPSRDICQRGTSLTIQCQVDSQVTMMFWYRQQPGQSLTLIATANQGSEATYESGFVIDKFPISRPNLTFSTLTVSNMSPEDSSIYLCSVGWEQETQYFGPGTRLLVL.

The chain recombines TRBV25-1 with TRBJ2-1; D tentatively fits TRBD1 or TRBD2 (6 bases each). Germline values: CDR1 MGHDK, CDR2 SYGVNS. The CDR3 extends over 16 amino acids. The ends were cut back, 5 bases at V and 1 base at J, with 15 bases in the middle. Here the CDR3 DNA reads TGTGCCAGCAGTCCACCGAGGGGGGTTTCCTACAATGAGCAGTTCTTC. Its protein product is CASSPPRGVSYNEQFF.

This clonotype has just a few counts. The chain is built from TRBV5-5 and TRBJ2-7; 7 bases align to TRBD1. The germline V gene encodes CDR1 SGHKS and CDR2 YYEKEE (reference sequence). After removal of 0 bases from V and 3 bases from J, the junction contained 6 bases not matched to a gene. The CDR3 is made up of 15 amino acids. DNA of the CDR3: TGTGCCAGCAGCTTGGCCGACAGGGTCCTCTACGAGCAGTACTTC. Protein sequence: CASSLADRVLYEQYF.

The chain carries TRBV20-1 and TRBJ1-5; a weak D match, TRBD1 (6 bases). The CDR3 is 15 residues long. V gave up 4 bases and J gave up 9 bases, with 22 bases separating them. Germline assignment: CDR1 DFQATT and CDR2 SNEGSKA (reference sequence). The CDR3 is CSATQTGGEYRPQHF. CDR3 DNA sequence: TGCAGTGCTACCCAGACAGGAGGGGAATATCGGCCCCAGCATTTT.

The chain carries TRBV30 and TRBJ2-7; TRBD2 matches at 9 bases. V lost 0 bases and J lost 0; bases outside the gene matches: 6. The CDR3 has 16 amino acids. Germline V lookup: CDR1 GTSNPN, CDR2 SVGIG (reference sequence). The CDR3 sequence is CAWSVHRTSVSYEQYF. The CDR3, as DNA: TGTGCCTGGAGTGTACATCGGACTAGCGTCTCCTACGAGCAGTACTTC.

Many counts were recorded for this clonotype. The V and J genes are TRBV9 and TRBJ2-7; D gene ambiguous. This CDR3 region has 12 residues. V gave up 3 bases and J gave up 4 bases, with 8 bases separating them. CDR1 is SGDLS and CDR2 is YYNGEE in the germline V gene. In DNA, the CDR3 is TGTGCCAGCAGCGCGGACGGTTACGAGCAGTACTTC. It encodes CASSADGYEQYF.

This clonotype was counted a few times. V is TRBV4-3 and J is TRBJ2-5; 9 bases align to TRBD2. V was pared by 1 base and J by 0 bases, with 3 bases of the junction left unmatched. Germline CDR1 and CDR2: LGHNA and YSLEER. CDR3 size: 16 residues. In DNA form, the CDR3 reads TGCGCCAGCAGCCAAGGGGCGGGGGGGAACCAAGAGACCCAGTACTTC. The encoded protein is CASSQGAGGNQETQYF.